This entry lists 17 T cell receptor beta chains sequenced from one sample in a study of blood T cell repertoires in COVID-19. The data were produced by immunoSEQ multiplex PCR, yet TCRdb's version contains in-frame clones alone and is incomplete. The table includes 70,000 or so clones, around 80% detected once. The sequenced material came from peripheral blood. The receptor source for this set is a man aged 45-60 years with COVID-19, enrolled during active disease.

V gene TRBV5-1 combines with J gene TRBJ2-7, with TRBD2 matching over 9 bases. This CDR3 contains 15 residues. V dropped 0 bases and J dropped 6; count of bases not matched to a gene: 7. CDR1 and CDR2 (germline): SGHRS, YFSETQ. DNA for the CDR3: TGCGCCAGCAGCTTGGGTAGCGGGAGAAGGGTCGAGCAGTACTTC. This gives the protein CASSLGSGRRVEQYF.

The chain combines TRBV24-1 with TRBJ1-3, with D possibly being TRBD1 (6 bases). The V gene lost 0 bases and the J gene lost 3 bases, with 14 bases spanning the gap. The CDR3 covers 17 residues. From germline, CDR1 is KGHDR and CDR2 SFDVKD. The CDR3 bases are TGTGCCACCAGTGATTTGGTCAGGGGTGTATGTGGAAACACCATATATTTT. Translated: CATSDLVRGVCGNTIYF.

The V gene is TRBV6-5, the J gene TRBJ1-4; D possibly corresponds to TRBD1 (5 bases). V was trimmed by 2 bases and J by 7 bases, leaving 11 bases between them. The CDR3 is 14 residues long. Germline V lookup: CDR1 MNHEY, CDR2 SVGAGI. The CDR3 protein is CASSYGGLSEKLFF. In nucleotides, the CDR3 is TGTGCCAGCAGTTACGGGGGGTTAAGTGAAAAACTGTTTTTT.

The rearrangement joins TRBV3-1 (or the pseudogene TRBV3-2) to TRBJ1-2, with TRBD1 matching 7 bases. V lost 3 bases, J lost 6 bases, and 10 bases stayed unmatched. The germline gives CDR1 LGHDT, CDR2 YNNKEL (reference sequence). The CDR3 sequence is 15 residues long. The chain's CDR3 is CASSQFITGENGYTF. In DNA form, the CDR3 reads TGTGCCAGCAGCCAGTTTATAACAGGGGAAAATGGCTACACCTTC.

This rearrangement joins TRBV2 to TRBJ2-3; D remains unclear. Germline assignment: CDR1 SNHLY and CDR2 FYNNEI. There are 15 residues in the CDR3. Trimming removed 2 bases from V and 0 bases from J, with 9 bases in between. The CDR3, as DNA: TGTGCCAGCAGTGAATCGCGGTCTAGCACAGATACGCAGTATTTT. Translated: CASSESRSSTDTQYF.

This clone was picked up a small number of times. The CDR3 protein is CSVATRGETQYF. CDR3 nucleotides: TGCAGCGTTGCGACTAGGGGAGAGACCCAGTACTTC. This chain uses TRBV29-1 with TRBJ2-5; TRBD2 is a possible D gene (6 bases). The germline CDR1 and CDR2 sequences are SQVTM and ANQGSEA. The ends were cut back, 4 bases at V and 4 bases at J, with 10 bases in the middle. The CDR3 has 12 residues.

The chain carries TRBV6-1 and TRBJ2-3; no reliable D call. V shed 6 bases and J shed 0 bases, with 7 bases lying between them. CDR3 length equals 13 residues. Germline assignment: CDR1 MNHNS and CDR2 SASEGT. Here the CDR3 DNA reads TGTGCCAGCAGAACAGAAAGCACAGATACGCAGTATTTT. It is translated as CASRTESTDTQYF.

V gene TRBV5-1 combines with J gene TRBJ2-7; 7 nucleotides agree with TRBD1. V was clipped by 4 bases and J by 7 bases; unmatched bases: 17. Germline CDR1 SGHRS, CDR2 YFSETQ. This CDR3 has 16 amino acids. CDR3 DNA sequence: TGCGCCAGCAGCCCCGGACAGGCCATTCCAGGTAGGGAGCAGTACTTC. Protein: CASSPGQAIPGREQYF. Full variable domain (rest looked up from reference TRBV5-1 and TRBJ2-7): KAGVTQTPRYLIKTRGQQVTLSCSPISGHRSVSWYQQTPGQGLQFLFEYFSETQRNKGNFPGRFSGRQFSNSRSEMNVSTLELGDSALYLCASSPGQAIPGREQYFGPGTRLTVT.

V usage is TRBV7-9 and J usage is TRBJ1-4, with TRBD1 matching over 9 bases. Germline V CDR1 and CDR2: SEHNR, FQNEAQ (reference sequence). Germline trimming cut 5 bases from V and 6 bases from J; bases unmatched to any gene: 13. The CDR3 has 17 amino acids. CDR3 bases: TGTGCCAGCAGCCCCCCACGAACGGGACAGGGCTATGAAAAACTGTTTTTT. Its translation: CASSPPRTGQGYEKLFF.

This clone turned up a few times. The chain employs TRBV29-1 and TRBJ2-5, with D hard to call. The CDR3 length is 13 residues. V lost 6 bases and J 5 bases, leaving 16 bases between the germline ends. The germline V gene has CDR1 SQVTM and CDR2 ANQGSEA. The CDR3 DNA is TGCAGCGTGATGGGTCAAGACGGGGAGACCCAGTACTTC. It specifies CSVMGQDGETQYF.

The V and J genes are TRBV27 and TRBJ2-3; D possibly corresponds to TRBD1 (5 bases). Trimming took 10 bases from V and 6 from J, leaving 20 bases between them. CDR1 MNHEY and CDR2 SMNVEV come from the germline V gene (reference sequence). The CDR3 length is 14 residues. CDR3 sequence: CATSDWGPSDTQYF. The CDR3 DNA reads TGTGCCACCTCGGATTGGGGCCCTTCGGATACGCAGTATTTT.

The chain has TRBV3-1 (or the pseudogene TRBV3-2) and TRBJ1-3, with D possibly matching TRBD1 (6 bases). In germline, CDR1 is LGHDT, CDR2 YNNKEL (reference sequence). The CDR3 length is 15 residues. V gave up 0 bases and J gave up 2 bases, with 8 bases separating them. The DNA of the CDR3 is TGTGCCAGCAGCCAAGATCGGACAGCTGGAAACACCATATATTTT. It specifies CASSQDRTAGNTIYF.

The rearrangement uses TRBV25-1 and TRBJ2-6, with D possibly TRBD1 on 6 matching bases. V was shortened by 4 bases and J by 0 bases, with 10 bases between the two germline ends. The CDR3 is made up of 16 amino acids. Germline V gene lookup returns CDR1 MGHDK and CDR2 SYGVNS. CDR3 DNA: TGTGCCAGCAGTGGACTCAGGGGCTCTGGGGCCAACGTCCTGACTTTC. This sequence encodes CASSGLRGSGANVLTF. Supplemented by reference TRBV25-1 and TRBJ2-6, the full variable domain reads EADIYQTPRYLVIGTGKKITLECSQTMGHDKMYWYQQDPGMELHLIHYSYGVNSTEKGDLSSESTVSRIRTEHFPLTLESARPSHTSQYLCASSGLRGSGANVLTFGAGSRLTVL.

The chain joins TRBV25-1 to TRBJ2-5; weak D call: TRBD2 (7 bases). Trimming pared 8 bases from V and 7 bases from J, leaving 14 bases between. This CDR3 comprises 12 residues. Germline-derived CDR1 and CDR2 are MGHDK and SYGVNS. CDR3 amino acids: CASSSGGWTQYF. The CDR3, as DNA: TGTGCCAGCTCCTCGGGGGGCTGGACCCAGTACTTC.

This rearrangement joins TRBV30 to TRBJ1-1; 7 bases agree with TRBD1. CDR1 is GTSNPN and CDR2 is SVGIG in the germline V gene (reference sequence). Losses at the gene ends were 5 bases for V and 4 bases for J; bases not matched to a gene: 10. The CDR3 loop spans 14 amino acids. Here the CDR3 DNA reads TGTGCCTGGTGCCGGCCAGGGGGTCTCACTGAAGCTTTCTTT. Its translation: CAWCRPGGLTEAFF.

This clone was seen a handful of times. The gene calls are TRBV6-6 and TRBJ2-3, with TRBD2 identical over 8 bases. The germline V gene encodes CDR1 MNHNY and CDR2 SVGAGI (reference sequence). CDR3 length: 12 residues. The V and J ends lost 8 bases and 7 bases, in that order; junction bases with no gene match: 5. In nucleotides, the CDR3 is TGTGCCAGCGGTAGCGGGACGAATACGCAGTATTTT. Amino acid sequence: CASGSGTNTQYF.

The chain recombines TRBV5-1 with TRBJ2-3, with D unclear. CDR1 is SGHRS, CDR2 YFSETQ, per germline. Trimming took off 4 bases at V and 2 bases at J, with 5 bases between the two ends. The CDR3 is made up of 12 amino acids. CDR3 in amino acids: CASSQSTDTQYF. CDR3 nucleotide sequence: TGCGCCAGCAGCCAGTCCACAGATACGCAGTATTTT. The variable domain in full, completed from reference TRBV5-1 and TRBJ2-3, reads KAGVTQTPRYLIKTRGQQVTLSCSPISGHRSVSWYQQTPGQGLQFLFEYFSETQRNKGNFPGRFSGRQFSNSRSEMNVSTLELGDSALYLCASSQSTDTQYFGPGTRLTVL.